These 25 T cell receptor beta chains came from one sample sequenced in a study of patients and donors after allogeneic stem cell transplantation. From the RT-PCR reads, TCRdb called clonotypes with MiXCR, one entry per CDR3 protein. The sample lists 400,000 to 450,000 distinct CDR3 sequences, roughly 17% seen once, with around 7.2% in the top ten. Sequencing input: blood, either unsorted or a sorted T cell fraction (not recorded which). The source of these receptors is a human donor who was either an allogeneic HSCT recipient or a stem cell or donor lymphocyte infusion donor (not recorded which). It is not recorded whose cells these are; they may come from a transplant donor.

The genes are TRBV24-1 and TRBJ2-3; 10 nucleotides align to TRBD2. The V gene end was trimmed by 3 bases and the J gene end by 5 bases; junction bases not matched to a gene: 7. This CDR3 comprises 16 residues. The germline V gene has CDR1 KGHDR and CDR2 SFDVKD. The CDR3 spells CATSDPPGTSEDTQYF. The CDR3 bases are TGTGCCACCAGTGATCCACCCGGGACTAGCGAAGATACGCAGTATTTT.

V gene TRBV20-1 combines with J gene TRBJ2-5; D is undetermined. Germline V gives CDR1 DFQATT, CDR2 SNEGSKA (reference sequence). The CDR3 is 14 amino acids. Trimming stripped 0 bases from V and 5 bases from J, with 13 bases between. The CDR3 sequence is CSARDRAKGETQYF. The CDR3, as DNA: TGCAGTGCTAGAGATCGCGCAAAAGGGGAGACCCAGTACTTC.

This clonotype was seen at least ten times. The J gene is TRBJ1-1, the V gene TRBV29-1; D is unresolved. V was clipped by 7 bases and J by 5 bases, with 11 bases between them. CDR3 size: 11 residues. Germline assignment: CDR1 SQVTM and CDR2 ANQGSEA. CDR3 residues: CSALKQTEAFF. The CDR3 DNA reads TGCAGCGCACTAAAACAGACTGAAGCTTTCTTT.

The chain carries TRBV10-3 and TRBJ2-7; D remains unclear. Between the trimmed V and J ends, which lost 10 bases and 4 bases, there was a span of 20 bases. CDR1 and CDR2 from the germline V gene are ENHRY and SYGVKD. This CDR3 region has 14 residues. In DNA form, the CDR3 reads TGTGCCACCGTATCAGAGACTTCAGTATACGAGCAGTACTTC. Protein product: CATVSETSVYEQYF.

This clonotype was observed a handful of times. The chain has TRBV7-8 and TRBJ2-7; TRBD1 matches at 8 bases. With 5 bases clipped from V and 4 bases from J, the junction kept 7 bases outside the gene matches. This CDR3 is 14 amino acids long. The germline CDR1 and CDR2 sequences are SGHVS and FQNEAQ. The CDR3 DNA is TGTGCCAGCAGCGCCTCCGGGACAGGTTACGAGCAGTACTTC. Translation: CASSASGTGYEQYF.

This clonotype was counted ten times or more. The chain uses TRBV20-1 and TRBJ2-1; 10 bases match TRBD2. The trim removed 6 bases at V and 2 bases at J, leaving 7 bases unmatched. Germline CDR1 is DFQATT and CDR2 is SNEGSKA (reference sequence). The CDR3 runs 15 residues. The CDR3 DNA is TGCAGTGCCTCATTAGCGGGAGGACCCTACAATGAGCAGTTCTTC. Translating it yields CSASLAGGPYNEQFF.

The CDR3, as DNA: TGCAGTGCTAGAGAGCAAAGGCCCACAGATACGCAGTATTTT. It specifies CSAREQRPTDTQYF. The chain is built from TRBV20-1 and TRBJ2-3, with D unclear. CDR3 length: 14 amino acids. The V end lost 0 bases, the J end lost 2 bases, and 9 bases lay between the germline ends. Germline CDR1 and CDR2: DFQATT and SNEGSKA (reference sequence).

This clonotype was seen only a few times. The J gene is TRBJ2-6, the V gene TRBV5-1, with D possibly matching TRBD1 (6 bases). This CDR3 has 16 amino acids. The V end was cut by 2 bases, the J end by 2 bases, with 11 bases between. Germline CDR1 reads SGHRS; CDR2 reads YFSETQ. Written as DNA, the CDR3 is TGCGCCAGCAGCTTACTACAGGGAACTGGGGCCAACGTCCTGACTTTC. This encodes CASSLLQGTGANVLTF.

On this clonotype: Being one base from a much bigger clone, this may be a read error. The chain couples TRBV7-2 to TRBJ2-6; D unresolved. Trimming took off 3 bases at V and 2 bases at J, with 2 bases between the two ends. The CDR3 covers 13 residues. Germline CDR1 and CDR2: SGHTA and FQGNSA. This CDR3 reads CASSFAGANVLTF. CDR3 DNA sequence: TGTGCCAGCAGCTTCGCTGGGGCCAACGTCCTGACTTTC.

This clonotype was seen a few times. The chain links TRBV7-6 to TRBJ2-1, with TRBD2 matching over 14 bases. CDR1 is SGHVS and CDR2 is FNYEAQ in the germline V gene. J was trimmed by 0 bases and V by 4 bases; bases with no gene match: 2. This CDR3 is built from 17 residues. In nucleotides, the CDR3 is TGTGCCAGCAGCTCAGGGACTAGCGGGAGCTCCTACAATGAGCAGTTCTTC. Its protein is CASSSGTSGSSYNEQFF.

The genes are TRBV7-7 and TRBJ2-5, with 11 bases identical to TRBD1. The V segment lost 6 bases and the J segment 2 bases; nucleotides outside the gene matches: 5. Germline lookup yields CDR1 SSHAT and CDR2 FNYEAQ (reference sequence). This CDR3 comprises 15 residues. CDR3 in DNA: TGTGCCAGCAGGGCCGGGACAGGGGGGCAAGAGACCCAGTACTTC. Its protein product is CASRAGTGGQETQYF.

Remarks on this clonotype: At one boundary the junction diverges from the germline segment, which might be a read error. The chain carries TRBV12-3 or TRBV12-4 and TRBJ2-3; D may be TRBD1 (6 bases). The CDR3 is 17 amino acids. In nucleotides, the CDR3 is TGTGGCAGCAGTTCCAGAAGGGACAAGGAGAGCACAGATACGCAGTATTTT. As protein: CGSSSRRDKESTDTQYF.

This rearrangement joins TRBV27 to TRBJ2-2; no firm D call. The CDR3 loop spans 16 amino acids. Germline V lookup: CDR1 MNHEY, CDR2 SMNVEV (reference sequence). The V end was cut by 3 bases, the J end by 4 bases, with 15 bases between. CDR3 protein: CASSLTPRTVTGELFF. CDR3 nucleotide sequence: TGTGCCAGCAGTTTGACCCCCCGGACCGTCACCGGGGAGCTGTTTTTT.

V is TRBV29-1 and J is TRBJ2-2; a possible D gene is TRBD2 (5 bases). This CDR3 is 12 amino acids long. CDR1 and CDR2 (germline): SQVTM, ANQGSEA. V was cut by 8 bases and J by 6 bases, with 13 bases left in between. CDR3 loop: CSSIGESGELFF. As DNA, the CDR3 is TGCAGCTCCATTGGGGAGTCCGGGGAGCTGTTTTTT.

This clonotype was counted ten times or more. This chain connects TRBV12-3 or TRBV12-4 to TRBJ2-2; D remains unclear. The ends were cut back, 5 bases at V and 7 bases at J, with 8 bases in the middle. The CDR3 contains 12 residues. The CDR3 protein is CASSTSSGELFF. CDR3 DNA sequence: TGTGCCAGCAGTACATCGAGCGGGGAGCTGTTTTTT.

The chain employs TRBV19 and TRBJ1-3; perhaps TRBD1 as D (5 bases). Trimming took 5 bases from V and 1 from J, leaving 15 bases between them. The CDR3 totals 16 residues. Germline assignment: CDR1 LNHDA and CDR2 SQIVND (reference sequence). The CDR3 DNA follows: TGTGCCAGTAGTTCGAAGACAGCCCGGTCTGGAAACACCATATATTTT. This codes for CASSSKTARSGNTIYF.

This clonotype was observed a handful of times. This sequence joins TRBV6-1 and TRBJ1-2; D is unresolved. This CDR3 has 15 residues. Germline assignment: CDR1 MNHNS and CDR2 SASEGT. Trimming removed 6 bases from V and 4 bases from J, with 18 bases in between. As DNA, the CDR3 is TGTGCCAGCAGCCCCAAACATCCGCTTTTCTATGGCTACACCTTC. It translates to CASSPKHPLFYGYTF.

The rearrangement links TRBV7-3 to TRBJ2-1, with 8 positions matching TRBD1. CDR1 and CDR2 from the germline V gene are SGHTA and FQGTGA. The CDR3 consists of 15 residues. J gave up 9 bases and V 6 bases, and 13 bases lay outside the gene matches. DNA for the CDR3: TGTGCCAGCAGATCCAGGGGGCGCCCGCTTGGTGAGCAGTTCTTC. It is translated as CASRSRGRPLGEQFF.

This clonotype has just a few counts. The rearrangement uses TRBV13 and TRBJ2-1; TRBD2 agrees at 14 bases. This CDR3 has 19 residues. The trim removed 3 bases at V and 0 bases at J, leaving 7 bases unmatched. The germline gives CDR1 PRHDT, CDR2 FYEKMQ (reference sequence). The CDR3 nucleotides are TGTGCCAGCAGCTTGAGGAGACTAGCGGGAGGGGGCTCCTACAATGAGCAGTTCTTC. This encodes CASSLRRLAGGGSYNEQFF.

This clonotype has a handful of counts. The chain couples TRBV19 to TRBJ2-1; 13 nucleotides align to TRBD2. After removal of 4 bases from V and 15 bases from J, the junction contained 15 bases not matched to a gene. CDR3 length: 16 amino acids. Germline V gene lookup returns CDR1 LNHDA and CDR2 SQIVND (reference sequence). CDR3: CASSTFGLAGVVLPFF. DNA of the CDR3: TGTGCCAGTAGTACTTTTGGACTAGCGGGAGTGGTTCTTCCGTTCTTC.

This clonotype was seen more than once but under ten times. The J gene is TRBJ1-1, the V gene TRBV2; D is ambiguous. Deletions cut 4 bases from V and 1 base from J, with 13 bases between. CDR1 is SNHLY, CDR2 FYNNEI, per germline. The CDR3 is 15 amino acids. The chain's CDR3 is CASSVRAKENTEAFF. In DNA, the CDR3 is TGTGCCAGCAGTGTCCGGGCCAAGGAGAACACTGAAGCTTTCTTT.

This clonotype has a handful of counts. The chain joins TRBV20-1 to TRBJ2-7; D might be TRBD2 (6 bases). The V end was cut by 3 bases, the J end by 5 bases, with 20 bases between. Germline CDR1 and CDR2: DFQATT and SNEGSKA (reference sequence). This CDR3 has 15 residues. In DNA, the CDR3 is TGCAGTGCTAGGGGAGGCAGCCGTCTCAGGCACGAGCAGTACTTC. It encodes CSARGGSRLRHEQYF.

This clonotype is a singleton in its sample. The V gene is TRBV27, the J gene TRBJ2-3; 12 nucleotides align to TRBD2. CDR3 length: 17 amino acids. V was pared by 6 bases and J by 3 bases, with 10 bases of the junction left unmatched. Germline loops: CDR1 MNHEY, CDR2 SMNVEV (reference sequence). CDR3 in amino acids: CASRMTSGGGRTDTQYF. CDR3 DNA: TGTGCCAGCAGAATGACTAGCGGGGGAGGACGTACAGATACGCAGTATTTT.

J is TRBJ1-3 and V is TRBV11-3; D gene unclear. Trimming removed 3 bases from V and 0 bases from J, with 6 bases in between. Germline CDR1 SGHNT, CDR2 YENEEA. The CDR3 is made up of 14 amino acids. CDR3 nucleotide sequence: TGTGCCAGCAGCTTTGCAGACTCTGGAAACACCATATATTTT. Translating gives CASSFADSGNTIYF.

The table lists this clonotype with many counts. This sequence joins TRBV9 and TRBJ2-7; the match to TRBD1 covers 8 bases. CDR3 size: 14 residues. The V segment lost 0 bases and the J segment 4 bases; nucleotides outside the gene matches: 3. Germline V gene data show CDR1 as SGDLS and CDR2 as YYNGEE. The CDR3 region is CASSVGQGPYEQYF. The CDR3 coding sequence is TGTGCCAGCAGCGTAGGACAGGGGCCTTACGAGCAGTACTTC.